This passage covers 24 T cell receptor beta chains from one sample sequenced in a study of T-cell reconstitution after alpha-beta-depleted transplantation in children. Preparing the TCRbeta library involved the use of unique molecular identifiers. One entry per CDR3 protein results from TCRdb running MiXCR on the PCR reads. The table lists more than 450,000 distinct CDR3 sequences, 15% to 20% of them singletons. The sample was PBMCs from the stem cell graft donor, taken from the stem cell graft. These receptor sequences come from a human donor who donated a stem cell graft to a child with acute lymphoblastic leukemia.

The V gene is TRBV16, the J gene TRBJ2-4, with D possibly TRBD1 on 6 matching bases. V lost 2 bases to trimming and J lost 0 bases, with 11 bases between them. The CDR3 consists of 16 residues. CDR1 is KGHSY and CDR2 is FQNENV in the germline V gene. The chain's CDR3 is CASSQGQLLAKNIQYF. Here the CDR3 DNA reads TGTGCCAGCAGCCAAGGACAGTTACTAGCCAAAAACATTCAGTACTTC. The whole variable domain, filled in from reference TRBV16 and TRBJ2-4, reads GEEVAQTPKHLVRGEGQKAKLYCAPIKGHSYVFWYQQVLKNEFKFLISFQNENVFDETGMPKERFSAKCLPNSPCSLEIQATKLEDSAVYFCASSQGQLLAKNIQYFGAGTRLSVL.

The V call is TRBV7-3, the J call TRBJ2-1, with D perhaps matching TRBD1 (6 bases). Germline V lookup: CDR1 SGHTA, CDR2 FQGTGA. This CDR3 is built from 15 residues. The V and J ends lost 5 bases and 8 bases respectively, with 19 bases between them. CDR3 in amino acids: CASSPGWGLIDEQFF. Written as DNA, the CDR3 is TGTGCCAGCAGCCCCGGGTGGGGGCTAATCGATGAGCAGTTCTTC.

Here the CDR3 DNA reads TGTGCCAGCAGCCCCCGGAGGGCAGGGCTCGGAAAATATGGCTACACCTTC. It is translated as CASSPRRAGLGKYGYTF. V is TRBV7-2 and J is TRBJ1-2; D possibly corresponds to TRBD1 (5 bases). Germline V CDR1 and CDR2: SGHTA, FQGNSA. This CDR3 region has 17 residues. The germline V and J ends were trimmed by 5 bases and 5 bases, with 24 bases remaining between them.

The CDR3 nucleotides are TGCAGTGCTATACAGGCTGGTGGCGGGAGCTACGAGCAGTACTTC. Translating it yields CSAIQAGGGSYEQYF. The chain has TRBV20-1 and TRBJ2-7, with 7 nucleotides matching TRBD2. CDR3 length: 15 residues. The V gene end was trimmed by 4 bases and the J gene end by 3 bases; junction bases not matched to a gene: 12. Germline CDR1 and CDR2: DFQATT and SNEGSKA (reference sequence).

The CDR3 DNA follows: TGTGCCAGCACTTATTTAACCACCGGGGAGCTGTTTTTT. Amino acid sequence: CASTYLTTGELFF. The chain joins TRBV12-3 or TRBV12-4 to TRBJ2-2, with unresolved D. Trimming left V 7 bases short and J 4 bases short, with 10 bases between. This CDR3 has 13 amino acids.

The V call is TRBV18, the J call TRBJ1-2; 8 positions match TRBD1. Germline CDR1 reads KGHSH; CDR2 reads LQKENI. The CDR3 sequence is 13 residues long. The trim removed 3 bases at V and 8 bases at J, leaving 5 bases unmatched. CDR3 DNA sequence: TGTGCCAGCTCACCGGACAGGGAACGGGGCTACACCTTC. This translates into CASSPDRERGYTF.

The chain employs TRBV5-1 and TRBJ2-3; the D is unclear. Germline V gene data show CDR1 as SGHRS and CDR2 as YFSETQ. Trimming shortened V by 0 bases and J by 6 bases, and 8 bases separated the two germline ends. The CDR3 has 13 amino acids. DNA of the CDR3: TGCGCCAGCAGCTTGGTTGGCAGGGATACGCAGTATTTT. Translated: CASSLVGRDTQYF.

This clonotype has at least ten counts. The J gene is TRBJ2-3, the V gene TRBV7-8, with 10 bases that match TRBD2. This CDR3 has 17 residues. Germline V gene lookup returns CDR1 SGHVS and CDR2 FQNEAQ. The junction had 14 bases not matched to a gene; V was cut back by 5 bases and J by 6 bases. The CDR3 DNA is TGTGCCAGCAGCCCTCTTATTAGCGGGAGGCTGGCGGATACGCAGTATTTT. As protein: CASSPLISGRLADTQYF.

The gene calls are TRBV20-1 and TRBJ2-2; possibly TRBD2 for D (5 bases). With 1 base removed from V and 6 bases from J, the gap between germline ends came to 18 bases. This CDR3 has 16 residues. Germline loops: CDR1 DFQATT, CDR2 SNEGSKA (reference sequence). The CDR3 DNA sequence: TGCAGTGCTAGAGTTGCGGCTAGCAGGAGTTCCGGGGAGCTGTTTTTT. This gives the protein CSARVAASRSSGELFF.

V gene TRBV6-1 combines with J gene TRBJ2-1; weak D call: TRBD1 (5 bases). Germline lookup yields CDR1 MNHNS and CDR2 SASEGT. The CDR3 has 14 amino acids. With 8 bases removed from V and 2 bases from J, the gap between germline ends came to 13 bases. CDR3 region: CASQVKGPYNEQFF. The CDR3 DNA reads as TGTGCCAGCCAGGTAAAGGGGCCCTACAATGAGCAGTTCTTC.

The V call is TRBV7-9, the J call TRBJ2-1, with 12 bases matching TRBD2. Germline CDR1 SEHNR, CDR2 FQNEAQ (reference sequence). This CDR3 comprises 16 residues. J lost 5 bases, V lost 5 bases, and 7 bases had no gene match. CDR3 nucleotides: TGTGCCAGCAGCCCGACCGGACTAGCGGGGAACAATGAGCAGTTCTTC. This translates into CASSPTGLAGNNEQFF.

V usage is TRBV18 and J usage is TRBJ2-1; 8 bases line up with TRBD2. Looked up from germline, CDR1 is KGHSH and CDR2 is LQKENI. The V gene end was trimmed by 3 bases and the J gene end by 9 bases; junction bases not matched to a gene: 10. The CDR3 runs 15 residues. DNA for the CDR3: TGTGCCAGCTCACCGCCCGGGAGGGCCGTCGGTGAGCAGTTCTTC. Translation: CASSPPGRAVGEQFF.

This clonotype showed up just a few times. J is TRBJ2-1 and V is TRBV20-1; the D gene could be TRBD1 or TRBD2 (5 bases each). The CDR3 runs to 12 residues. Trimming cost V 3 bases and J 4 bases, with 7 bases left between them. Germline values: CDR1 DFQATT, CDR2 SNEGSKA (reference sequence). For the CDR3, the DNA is TGCAGTGCTAGGAGGGGATACAATGAGCAGTTCTTC. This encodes CSARRGYNEQFF.

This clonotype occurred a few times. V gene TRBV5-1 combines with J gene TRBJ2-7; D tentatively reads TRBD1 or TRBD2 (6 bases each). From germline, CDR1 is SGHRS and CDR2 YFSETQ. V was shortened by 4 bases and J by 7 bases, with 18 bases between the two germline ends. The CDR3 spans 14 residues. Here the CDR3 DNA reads TGCGCCAGCAGCCTGGAGGGGGGAGTGGGGGAGCAGTACTTC. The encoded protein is CASSLEGGVGEQYF.

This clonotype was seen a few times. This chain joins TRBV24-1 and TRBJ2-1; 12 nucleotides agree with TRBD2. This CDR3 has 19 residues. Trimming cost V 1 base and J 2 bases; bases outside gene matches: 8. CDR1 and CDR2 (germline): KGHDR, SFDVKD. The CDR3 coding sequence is TGTGCCACCAGTGATTTTCGACTAGCGGGAGCATCAACCTACAATGAGCAGTTCTTC. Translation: CATSDFRLAGASTYNEQFF.

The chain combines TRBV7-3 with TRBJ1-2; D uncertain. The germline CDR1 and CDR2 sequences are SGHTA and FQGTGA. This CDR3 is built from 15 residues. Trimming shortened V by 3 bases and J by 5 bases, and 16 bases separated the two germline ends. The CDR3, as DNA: TGTGCCAGCAGCTTGGAGGGCAGTCGATCTTATGGCTACACCTTC. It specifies CASSLEGSRSYGYTF.

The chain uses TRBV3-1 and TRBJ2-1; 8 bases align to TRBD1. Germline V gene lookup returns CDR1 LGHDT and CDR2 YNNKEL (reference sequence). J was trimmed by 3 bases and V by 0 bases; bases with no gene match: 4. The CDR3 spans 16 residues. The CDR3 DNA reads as TGTGCCAGCAGCCAAGATGGTGGGACAGGCTACAATGAGCAGTTCTTC. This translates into CASSQDGGTGYNEQFF.

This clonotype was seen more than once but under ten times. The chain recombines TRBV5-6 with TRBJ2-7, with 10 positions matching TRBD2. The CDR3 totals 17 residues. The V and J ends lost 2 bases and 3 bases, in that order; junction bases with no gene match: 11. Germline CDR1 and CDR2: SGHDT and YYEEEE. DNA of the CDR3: TGTGCCAGCAGCTTAAGGCTAGCGGGGGATTTCTTCTACGAGCAGTACTTC. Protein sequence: CASSLRLAGDFFYEQYF.

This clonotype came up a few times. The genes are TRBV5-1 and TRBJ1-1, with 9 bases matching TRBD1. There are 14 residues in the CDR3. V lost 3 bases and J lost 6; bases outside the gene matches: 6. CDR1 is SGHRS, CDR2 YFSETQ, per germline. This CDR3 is CASSWGQGIPEAFF. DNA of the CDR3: TGCGCCAGCAGCTGGGGACAGGGTATCCCTGAAGCTTTCTTT.

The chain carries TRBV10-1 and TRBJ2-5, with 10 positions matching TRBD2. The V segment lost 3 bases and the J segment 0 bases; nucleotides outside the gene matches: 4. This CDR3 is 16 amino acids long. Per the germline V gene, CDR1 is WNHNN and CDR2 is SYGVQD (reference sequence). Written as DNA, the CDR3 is TGCGCCAGCAGTGACTGGACTAGCGGAAACCAAGAGACCCAGTACTTC. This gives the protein CASSDWTSGNQETQYF.

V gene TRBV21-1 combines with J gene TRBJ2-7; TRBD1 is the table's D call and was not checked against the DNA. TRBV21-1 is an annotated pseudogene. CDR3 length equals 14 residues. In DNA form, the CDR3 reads TGTGCCAGCATCTCAGACAGGGCCGACTACGAGCAGTACTTC. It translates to CASISDRADYEQYF.

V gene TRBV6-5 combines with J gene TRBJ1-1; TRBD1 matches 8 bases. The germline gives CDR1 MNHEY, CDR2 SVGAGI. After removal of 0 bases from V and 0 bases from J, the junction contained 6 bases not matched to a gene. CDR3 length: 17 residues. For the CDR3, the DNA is TGTGCCAGCAGTTACTCGACAGGGGCCGAAATGAACACTGAAGCTTTCTTT. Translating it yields CASSYSTGAEMNTEAFF.

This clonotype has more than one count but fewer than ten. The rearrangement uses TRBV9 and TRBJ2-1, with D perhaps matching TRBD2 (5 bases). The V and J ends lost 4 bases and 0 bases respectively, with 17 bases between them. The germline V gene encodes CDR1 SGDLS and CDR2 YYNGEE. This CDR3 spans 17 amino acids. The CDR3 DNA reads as TGTGCCAGCAGCTCCTTAGCGCCACCGAGCTCCTACAATGAGCAGTTCTTC. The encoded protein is CASSSLAPPSSYNEQFF.

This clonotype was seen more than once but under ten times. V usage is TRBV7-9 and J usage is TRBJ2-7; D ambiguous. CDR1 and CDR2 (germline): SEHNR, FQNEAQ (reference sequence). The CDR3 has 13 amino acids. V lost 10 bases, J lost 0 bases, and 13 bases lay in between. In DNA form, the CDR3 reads TGTGCCACCGAGGTTCTGAGCTCCTACGAGCAGTACTTC. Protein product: CATEVLSSYEQYF.